Listed below are T cell receptor beta chains from one sample, sequenced in a study of blood T cell repertoires in COVID-19. Produced via immunoSEQ multiplex PCR; TCRdb's table is partial and in-frame only. Found here are about 37,000 clones, about 90% of them singletons; the top ten hold around a tenth. The sequenced sample was peripheral blood. The source of these receptors is a human donor in a cohort sampled during active COVID-19. Both conserved end residues are trimmed from each CDR3. Not every row has a clone size; where given, it reads once, few, many or a size class.

clone_size j_call v_call cdr3_aa
. TRBJ2-1 TRBV19 ASSLPSGRVNEQF
once TRBJ2-5 TRBV6-2/TRBV6-3 ASSYSQGQETQY
. TRBJ2-1 TRBV4-2 ASSLSSYNEQF
. TRBJ2-3 TRBV18 ASSPLAGGPSTDTQY
. TRBJ2-3 TRBV12-5 ASQGSTLRADTQY
. TRBJ1-6 TRBV7-8 ASSLQGAGGPLH
. TRBJ2-1 TRBV24-1 ATSDSRQASYNEQF
few TRBJ2-7 TRBV19 ASSMGQSYEQY
. TRBJ1-5 TRBV6-6 ASSEDRGNGQPQH
. TRBJ2-7 TRBV19 ASSTRGGAGTYEQY
. TRBJ2-5 TRBV11-2 ASSLGTAETQY
. TRBJ1-6 TRBV6-5 ASSRTGGNSPLH
few TRBJ2-7 TRBV3-1/TRBV3-2 ASSHRDYTEQY
. TRBJ2-3 TRBV5-1 ASSRTGGEGTDTQY
. TRBJ1-6 TRBV27 ASRLDGPGSYNSPLH
few TRBJ2-7 TRBV15 ATSWDRSSYEQY
. TRBJ1-6 TRBV5-4 ASSLGRGVGNSPLH
. TRBJ1-2 TRBV5-6 ASSPNGQGLNYGYT
. TRBJ2-4 TRBV19 ASKQGGGKNIQY
. TRBJ2-7 TRBV5-4 ASSSGLAESHEQY
. TRBJ2-1 TRBV29-1 SVETGASGGHEQF
. TRBJ1-5 TRBV11-2 ASSLTGTDNQPQH
once TRBJ1-5 TRBV19 ASSRQGGGQPQH
. TRBJ1-2 TRBV5-1 ASSLNGREGYT
. TRBJ2-1 TRBV7-9 ASRSDRFVEQF
. TRBJ1-2 TRBV7-8 ASSEEGGYGYT
. TRBJ1-1 TRBV5-1 ASSPRGYDTEAF
. TRBJ1-2 TRBV5-1 ASSLGTGSAGGGYT